This entry lists 9 T cell receptor beta chains sequenced from one sample in a study of OX40 agonist ivuxolimab in advanced cancers. Libraries were prepared by immunoSEQ multiplex PCR; TCRdb keeps only in-frame clonotypes and omits some of them. The sample has 22,000 or so clones, 84% seen once. The material was CD4+ or CD8+ T cells sorted from blood, obtained in a trial of the OX40 agonist ivuxolimab. These receptors came from an adult with an advanced solid tumor such as melanoma, head and neck, liver or kidney cancer.

The genes are TRBV27 and TRBJ1-2, with 7 bases aligning to TRBD1. CDR1 and CDR2 (germline): MNHEY, SMNVEV (reference sequence). V lost 2 bases to trimming and J lost 8 bases; unmatched junction nucleotides: 8. CDR3 length: 14 residues. In DNA, the CDR3 is TGTGCCAGCAGTTTACTCTCAGGGGGTTACGGCTACACCTTC. This gives the protein CASSLLSGGYGYTF.

This clone was found a few times. This rearrangement joins TRBV6-4 to TRBJ1-2, with 7 bases lining up with TRBD1. This CDR3 is 15 amino acids long. CDR1 is MRHNA, CDR2 SNTAGT, per germline. V lost 2 bases to trimming and J lost 2 bases; unmatched junction nucleotides: 5. CDR3 coding DNA: TGTGCCAGCAGTGACGGCCGGGACAGCAACTATGGCTACACCTTC. Residues: CASSDGRDSNYGYTF.

The CDR3 reads CASSHGTTPAYEQYF. The CDR3, as DNA: TGCGCCAGCAGCCACGGGACGACCCCCGCCTACGAGCAGTACTTC. This chain connects TRBV4-1 to TRBJ2-7; D is possibly TRBD1 or TRBD2 (5 bases each). V lost 3 bases, J lost 2 bases, and 14 bases lay in between. This CDR3 is 15 amino acids long. CDR1 and CDR2 (germline): MGHRA, YSYEKL.

The CDR3 region is CASSSGQGGNQPQHF. The CDR3 nucleotides are TGTGCCAGCAGTTCGGGACAGGGAGGAAATCAGCCCCAGCATTTT. This chain links TRBV28 with TRBJ1-5, with 9 nucleotides matching TRBD1. The CDR3 spans 15 residues. Germline CDR1 is MDHEN and CDR2 is SYDVKM. J gave up 4 bases and V 4 bases, and 5 bases lay outside the gene matches.

This chain links TRBV9 with TRBJ2-1; D may be TRBD2 (6 bases). Germline-derived CDR1 and CDR2 are SGDLS and YYNGEE. This CDR3 is 14 amino acids long. Deletions cut 4 bases from V and 3 bases from J, with 11 bases between. In DNA, the CDR3 is TGTGCCAGCAGCACCGGAGGGGTCTACAATGAGCAGTTCTTC. Protein sequence: CASSTGGVYNEQFF.

J is TRBJ2-5 and V is TRBV2, with D maybe TRBD2 (6 bases). Germline lookup yields CDR1 SNHLY and CDR2 FYNNEI. The length of the CDR3 is 15 residues. Trimming left V 6 bases short and J 4 bases short, with 18 bases between. As DNA, the CDR3 is TGTGCCAGCAGGGCGGGGATTAGAGGTCGAGAGACCCAGTACTTC. Amino acids: CASRAGIRGRETQYF.

This sequence joins TRBV9 and TRBJ2-1; the match to TRBD2 covers 8 bases. CDR3 length: 16 amino acids. Germline CDR1 reads SGDLS; CDR2 reads YYNGEE. The J segment lost 7 bases and the V segment lost 4 bases, leaving 13 bases of the junction unmatched. The CDR3 here is CASSHPLAAARNEQFF. DNA for the CDR3: TGTGCCAGCAGCCACCCACTAGCGGCGGCAAGGAATGAGCAGTTCTTC.

V usage is TRBV30 and J usage is TRBJ2-5; D is undetermined. The germline V gene encodes CDR1 GTSNPN and CDR2 SVGIG (reference sequence). This CDR3 contains 14 residues. The ends were cut back, 4 bases at V and 5 bases at J, with 17 bases in the middle. Here the CDR3 reads CAWNIISPEETQYF. The CDR3 DNA is TGTGCCTGGAATATAATATCCCCGGAGGAGACCCAGTACTTC.

This clone was seen repeatedly, ten times or more. The chain carries TRBV30 and TRBJ1-2; possible D gene TRBD1, 5 bases. The germline V gene has CDR1 GTSNPN and CDR2 SVGIG (reference sequence). This CDR3 has 11 amino acids. Trimming stripped 8 bases from V and 10 bases from J, with 17 bases between. Here the CDR3 DNA reads TGTGCCGGGCCGGCCGGGGGGACCTACACCTTC. Amino acid sequence: CAGPAGGTYTF.